This is a list of T cell receptor beta chains from one sample in a study of blood T cell repertoires in COVID-19. The method was immunoSEQ multiplex PCR; TCRdb's version includes in-frame clones alone and lacks a portion of them. The sample has about 94,000 clones; 84% are singletons. Sequenced sample: peripheral blood. These receptor sequences come from a man between 60 and 70 years old with acute or convalescent COVID-19. CDR3s include the opening cysteine and the closing phenylalanine or tryptophan. D genes are given only for firm matches. Expanded clones get a size class; other rows say once, few or many, or leave the size out.

D	V	J	size	DNA	CDR3
TRBD1	TRBV30	TRBJ1-4	NA	TGTGCCTGGAGTGTGGTTCAGGGGGGATCAGGGGAAAAACTGTTTTTT	CAWSVVQGGSGEKLFF
NA	TRBV24-1	TRBJ2-3	NA	TGTGCCACCAGTGATTTCGAAACAGGGACAGATACGCAGTATTTT	CATSDFETGTDTQYF
NA	TRBV24-1	TRBJ2-2	NA	TGTGCCACCAGTGAGAGGGACACCGGGGAGCTGTTTTTT	CATSERDTGELFF
TRBD1	TRBV3-1/TRBV3-2	TRBJ2-7	NA	TGTGCCAGCAGCCTACCGGGACAGGGGGCAGACGAGCAGTACTTC	CASSLPGQGADEQYF
NA	TRBV4-2	TRBJ2-7	NA	TGTGCCAGCAGCCTCGGGGGGCTGCCCTACGAGCAGTACTTC	CASSLGGLPYEQYF
NA	TRBV9	TRBJ2-2	NA	TGTGCCAGCAGCGTAGCAGGGTACACCGGGGAGCTGTTTTTT	CASSVAGYTGELFF
TRBD2	TRBV4-1	TRBJ2-5	NA	TGCGCCAGCAGTCTAATCCTAGCGGAGCAAGAGGCCCAGTACTTC	CASSLILAEQEAQYF
NA	TRBV7-9	TRBJ1-1	NA	TGTGCCAGCAGCCCGGGGGGGATGAACACTGAAGCTTTCTTT	CASSPGGMNTEAFF
NA	TRBV4-3	TRBJ1-6	NA	TGCGCCAGCAGCCAAGGGGCTCAGGTAGTTTCACCCCTCCACTTT	CASSQGAQVVSPLHF
TRBD1	TRBV5-1	TRBJ1-6	NA	TGCGCCAGCAGCTTGCCGGGACAGGGTAATTCACCCCTCCACTTT	CASSLPGQGNSPLHF
TRBD1	TRBV27	TRBJ1-2	NA	TGTGCCAGCAGTACCTGGGACAGCTATGGCTACACCTTC	CASSTWDSYGYTF
TRBD1	TRBV6-1	TRBJ1-5	NA	TGTGCCACCTCGACAGGGGCGAGGCAGCCCCAGCATTTT	CATSTGARQPQHF
NA	TRBV4-3	TRBJ2-7	NA	TGCGCCAGCAGCCAAGGTGCAGGGGACGAGCAGTACTTC	CASSQGAGDEQYF
TRBD1	TRBV9	TRBJ2-3	NA	TGTGCCAGCAGCGTAGTAGGGACAGGGGGCGCGGGCACAGATACGCAGTATTTT	CASSVVGTGGAGTDTQYF
NA	TRBV11-2	TRBJ2-7	NA	TGTGCCAGCAGCTCAAACCCCGGAGCCTACGAGCAGTACTTC	CASSSNPGAYEQYF
NA	TRBV6-5	TRBJ1-2	once	TGTGCCAGCAGAAACTCACCCCTCACCCTCTATGGCTACACCTTC	CASRNSPLTLYGYTF
TRBD2	TRBV6-5	TRBJ2-5	NA	TGTGCCAGCAGTTACGGTCTAGCGGGCAACCAAGAGACCCAGTACTTC	CASSYGLAGNQETQYF
NA	TRBV30	TRBJ2-7	NA	TGTGCCTGGAGTGTACGAGGCCCCGGCTACGAGCAGTACTTC	CAWSVRGPGYEQYF
TRBD2	TRBV30	TRBJ2-3	NA	TGTGCCTGGAGGCCGAGGCTAGCGGGGGACCCCACAGATACGCAGTATTTT	CAWRPRLAGDPTDTQYF
NA	TRBV6-2/TRBV6-3	TRBJ1-1	few	TGTGCCAGCAGTTCCGGGGGGGGGATGAACACTGAAGCTTTCTTT	CASSSGGGMNTEAFF
NA	TRBV5-4	TRBJ1-2	NA	TGTGCCAGCAGCTTGAGAGGGTCCTATGGCTACACCTTC	CASSLRGSYGYTF
TRBD1	TRBV6-5	TRBJ2-5	NA	TGTGCCAGCAGAGGGACAGGGCCCTGGGAGGCCCAGTACTTC	CASRGTGPWEAQYF
NA	TRBV5-1	TRBJ1-1	few	TGCGCCAGCAGCTTGCAGGGTGACACTGAAGCTTTCTTT	CASSLQGDTEAFF
TRBD1	TRBV5-8	TRBJ1-2	NA	TGTGCCAGCAGCTTAGAGGCTCGGGACAGGGGCACGTATGGCTACACCTTC	CASSLEARDRGTYGYTF
NA	TRBV4-3	TRBJ1-4	NA	TGCGCCAGCAGCCAAGGGCAGGGCTACGATAATGAAAAACTGTTTTTT	CASSQGQGYDNEKLFF
TRBD1	TRBV30	TRBJ2-7	NA	TGTGCCTGGACAGGGGGTGGGACAGAAGCATACGAGCAGTACTTC	CAWTGGGTEAYEQYF
NA	TRBV5-1	TRBJ1-2	NA	TGCGCCAGCAGCTTACACAGCAACTATGGCTACACCTTC	CASSLHSNYGYTF
TRBD1	TRBV4-2	TRBJ1-2	NA	TGTGCCAGCAGCCAAGATCCAGGGGACAGCTATGGCTACACCTTC	CASSQDPGDSYGYTF
NA	TRBV30	TRBJ2-7	few	TGTGCCTGGAGTATACCCCTAGGAGTTTTAGACGAGCAGTACTTC	CAWSIPLGVLDEQYF
NA	TRBV6-5	TRBJ2-7	NA	TGTGCCAGCAGGGACAGAACCTACGAGCAGTACTTC	CASRDRTYEQYF
TRBD1	TRBV28	TRBJ1-2	NA	TGTGCCAGCAGGGGAACCGGGACAGGGGGCCGGTATGGCTACACCTTC	CASRGTGTGGRYGYTF
TRBD1	TRBV7-2	TRBJ2-4	NA	TGTGCCAGCAGCCACAGGACAGGGAGAGTTGGAAACATTCAGTACTTC	CASSHRTGRVGNIQYF
NA	TRBV7-3	TRBJ1-2	NA	TGTGCCAGCAGCTCCCCCGGAGGTGCTGGCTACACCTTC	CASSSPGGAGYTF
NA	TRBV19	TRBJ1-6	NA	TGTGCCAGTAGTATGTATCAGGGTAACTCACCCCTCCACTTT	CASSMYQGNSPLHF
TRBD1	TRBV6-5	TRBJ2-7	NA	TGTGCCAGCAGTCCTGATGAGGGGGCGTCTTACGAGCAGTACTTC	CASSPDEGASYEQYF
TRBD1	TRBV10-3	TRBJ2-2	NA	TGTGCCATCAGGGACAGGACGAACACCGGGGAGCTGTTTTTT	CAIRDRTNTGELFF
TRBD1	TRBV9	TRBJ1-4	NA	TGTGCCAGCAGCAACCAACCCGGGACAGGGCAAAAAACTAATGAAAAACTGTTTTTT	CASSNQPGTGQKTNEKLFF
NA	TRBV7-2	TRBJ1-1	NA	TGTGCCAGCAGCTTAGGGGCGTTGAACGCTGAAGCTTTCTTT	CASSLGALNAEAFF
NA	TRBV19	TRBJ2-3	once	TGTGCCAGTACCAATCGGGGGGCTAGGCTGTTTAGCACAGATACGCAGTATTTT	CASTNRGARLFSTDTQYF
TRBD2	TRBV19	TRBJ2-3	NA	TGTGCCAGTAGTATGGGGCGGGGGGGCCCCGATACGCAGTATTTT	CASSMGRGGPDTQYF
NA	TRBV4-1	TRBJ1-2	NA	TGCGCCAGCAGGACAAACGTCGGGGTGCTCGATGGCTACACCTTC	CASRTNVGVLDGYTF
NA	TRBV3-1/TRBV3-2	TRBJ1-2	few	TGTGCCAGCAGCCATACGGGTTTAGGTAACTATGGCTACACCTTC	CASSHTGLGNYGYTF
NA	TRBV10-3	TRBJ2-2	NA	TGTGCCACCTCTCCCACCGGGGAGCTGTTTTTT	CATSPTGELFF
TRBD1	TRBV4-3	TRBJ2-7	NA	TGCGCCAGCAGCCAAGATCCGGGACAGGGCCGCTACGAGCAGTACTTC	CASSQDPGQGRYEQYF
TRBD1	TRBV4-1	TRBJ1-1	NA	TGCGCCAGCAGCCAAGGCAGGGGGACTGAAGCTTTCTTT	CASSQGRGTEAFF
TRBD2	TRBV5-1	TRBJ2-1	once	TGCGCCAGCAGCTTGGCACTCGGGGGGTCCACCTACAATGAGCAGTTCTTC	CASSLALGGSTYNEQFF
NA	TRBV5-5	TRBJ1-5	NA	TGTGCCAGCAGCTTGTTTTCCGGTAGCAATCAGCCCCAGCATTTT	CASSLFSGSNQPQHF
NA	TRBV19	TRBJ1-2	few	TGTGCCAGTAGTATGGAGGGGCGCAATGGCTACACCTTC	CASSMEGRNGYTF
TRBD1	TRBV19	TRBJ1-2	NA	TGTGCCAGTAGTCGCAGCGGACAGGGCACTAACTATGGCTACACCTTC	CASSRSGQGTNYGYTF
NA	TRBV25-1	TRBJ1-3	NA	TGTGCCAGCAGTGGGCCCGGGGCTGGAAACACCATATATTTT	CASSGPGAGNTIYF
NA	TRBV27	TRBJ2-3	NA	TGTGCCAGCAGCCCCTCCCGTCGCTGGGGCGACACAGATACGCAGTATTTT	CASSPSRRWGDTDTQYF
TRBD1	TRBV6-5	TRBJ1-2	NA	TGTGCCAGCAGTTACTCGACAGGGGGGAACTATGGCTACACCTTC	CASSYSTGGNYGYTF
NA	TRBV7-3	TRBJ1-2	NA	TGTGCCAGCAGCCCGGGGGGGGCGTATGGCTACACCTTC	CASSPGGAYGYTF
NA	TRBV6-5	TRBJ1-1	NA	TGTGCCTCCAGGTGGCAGGCGCGCGAAGCTTTCTTT	CASRWQAREAFF
NA	TRBV4-1	TRBJ2-5	NA	TGCGCCAGCAGCCAAGGAAGGAACAGTCAAGAGACCCAGTACTTC	CASSQGRNSQETQYF
NA	TRBV27	TRBJ2-5	NA	TGTGCCAGCAGAACACAGGGAGAGACCCAGTACTTC	CASRTQGETQYF
NA	TRBV7-9	TRBJ1-1	NA	TGTGCCAGCAGCTTAGTTGAATGGGCTTCGAGGGGGACTGAAGCTTTCTTT	CASSLVEWASRGTEAFF
NA	TRBV12-2	TRBJ2-7	NA	TGTGCAAGTCGCTTAGGGGCCCAGGGGGCCTACGAGCAGTACTTC	CASRLGAQGAYEQYF